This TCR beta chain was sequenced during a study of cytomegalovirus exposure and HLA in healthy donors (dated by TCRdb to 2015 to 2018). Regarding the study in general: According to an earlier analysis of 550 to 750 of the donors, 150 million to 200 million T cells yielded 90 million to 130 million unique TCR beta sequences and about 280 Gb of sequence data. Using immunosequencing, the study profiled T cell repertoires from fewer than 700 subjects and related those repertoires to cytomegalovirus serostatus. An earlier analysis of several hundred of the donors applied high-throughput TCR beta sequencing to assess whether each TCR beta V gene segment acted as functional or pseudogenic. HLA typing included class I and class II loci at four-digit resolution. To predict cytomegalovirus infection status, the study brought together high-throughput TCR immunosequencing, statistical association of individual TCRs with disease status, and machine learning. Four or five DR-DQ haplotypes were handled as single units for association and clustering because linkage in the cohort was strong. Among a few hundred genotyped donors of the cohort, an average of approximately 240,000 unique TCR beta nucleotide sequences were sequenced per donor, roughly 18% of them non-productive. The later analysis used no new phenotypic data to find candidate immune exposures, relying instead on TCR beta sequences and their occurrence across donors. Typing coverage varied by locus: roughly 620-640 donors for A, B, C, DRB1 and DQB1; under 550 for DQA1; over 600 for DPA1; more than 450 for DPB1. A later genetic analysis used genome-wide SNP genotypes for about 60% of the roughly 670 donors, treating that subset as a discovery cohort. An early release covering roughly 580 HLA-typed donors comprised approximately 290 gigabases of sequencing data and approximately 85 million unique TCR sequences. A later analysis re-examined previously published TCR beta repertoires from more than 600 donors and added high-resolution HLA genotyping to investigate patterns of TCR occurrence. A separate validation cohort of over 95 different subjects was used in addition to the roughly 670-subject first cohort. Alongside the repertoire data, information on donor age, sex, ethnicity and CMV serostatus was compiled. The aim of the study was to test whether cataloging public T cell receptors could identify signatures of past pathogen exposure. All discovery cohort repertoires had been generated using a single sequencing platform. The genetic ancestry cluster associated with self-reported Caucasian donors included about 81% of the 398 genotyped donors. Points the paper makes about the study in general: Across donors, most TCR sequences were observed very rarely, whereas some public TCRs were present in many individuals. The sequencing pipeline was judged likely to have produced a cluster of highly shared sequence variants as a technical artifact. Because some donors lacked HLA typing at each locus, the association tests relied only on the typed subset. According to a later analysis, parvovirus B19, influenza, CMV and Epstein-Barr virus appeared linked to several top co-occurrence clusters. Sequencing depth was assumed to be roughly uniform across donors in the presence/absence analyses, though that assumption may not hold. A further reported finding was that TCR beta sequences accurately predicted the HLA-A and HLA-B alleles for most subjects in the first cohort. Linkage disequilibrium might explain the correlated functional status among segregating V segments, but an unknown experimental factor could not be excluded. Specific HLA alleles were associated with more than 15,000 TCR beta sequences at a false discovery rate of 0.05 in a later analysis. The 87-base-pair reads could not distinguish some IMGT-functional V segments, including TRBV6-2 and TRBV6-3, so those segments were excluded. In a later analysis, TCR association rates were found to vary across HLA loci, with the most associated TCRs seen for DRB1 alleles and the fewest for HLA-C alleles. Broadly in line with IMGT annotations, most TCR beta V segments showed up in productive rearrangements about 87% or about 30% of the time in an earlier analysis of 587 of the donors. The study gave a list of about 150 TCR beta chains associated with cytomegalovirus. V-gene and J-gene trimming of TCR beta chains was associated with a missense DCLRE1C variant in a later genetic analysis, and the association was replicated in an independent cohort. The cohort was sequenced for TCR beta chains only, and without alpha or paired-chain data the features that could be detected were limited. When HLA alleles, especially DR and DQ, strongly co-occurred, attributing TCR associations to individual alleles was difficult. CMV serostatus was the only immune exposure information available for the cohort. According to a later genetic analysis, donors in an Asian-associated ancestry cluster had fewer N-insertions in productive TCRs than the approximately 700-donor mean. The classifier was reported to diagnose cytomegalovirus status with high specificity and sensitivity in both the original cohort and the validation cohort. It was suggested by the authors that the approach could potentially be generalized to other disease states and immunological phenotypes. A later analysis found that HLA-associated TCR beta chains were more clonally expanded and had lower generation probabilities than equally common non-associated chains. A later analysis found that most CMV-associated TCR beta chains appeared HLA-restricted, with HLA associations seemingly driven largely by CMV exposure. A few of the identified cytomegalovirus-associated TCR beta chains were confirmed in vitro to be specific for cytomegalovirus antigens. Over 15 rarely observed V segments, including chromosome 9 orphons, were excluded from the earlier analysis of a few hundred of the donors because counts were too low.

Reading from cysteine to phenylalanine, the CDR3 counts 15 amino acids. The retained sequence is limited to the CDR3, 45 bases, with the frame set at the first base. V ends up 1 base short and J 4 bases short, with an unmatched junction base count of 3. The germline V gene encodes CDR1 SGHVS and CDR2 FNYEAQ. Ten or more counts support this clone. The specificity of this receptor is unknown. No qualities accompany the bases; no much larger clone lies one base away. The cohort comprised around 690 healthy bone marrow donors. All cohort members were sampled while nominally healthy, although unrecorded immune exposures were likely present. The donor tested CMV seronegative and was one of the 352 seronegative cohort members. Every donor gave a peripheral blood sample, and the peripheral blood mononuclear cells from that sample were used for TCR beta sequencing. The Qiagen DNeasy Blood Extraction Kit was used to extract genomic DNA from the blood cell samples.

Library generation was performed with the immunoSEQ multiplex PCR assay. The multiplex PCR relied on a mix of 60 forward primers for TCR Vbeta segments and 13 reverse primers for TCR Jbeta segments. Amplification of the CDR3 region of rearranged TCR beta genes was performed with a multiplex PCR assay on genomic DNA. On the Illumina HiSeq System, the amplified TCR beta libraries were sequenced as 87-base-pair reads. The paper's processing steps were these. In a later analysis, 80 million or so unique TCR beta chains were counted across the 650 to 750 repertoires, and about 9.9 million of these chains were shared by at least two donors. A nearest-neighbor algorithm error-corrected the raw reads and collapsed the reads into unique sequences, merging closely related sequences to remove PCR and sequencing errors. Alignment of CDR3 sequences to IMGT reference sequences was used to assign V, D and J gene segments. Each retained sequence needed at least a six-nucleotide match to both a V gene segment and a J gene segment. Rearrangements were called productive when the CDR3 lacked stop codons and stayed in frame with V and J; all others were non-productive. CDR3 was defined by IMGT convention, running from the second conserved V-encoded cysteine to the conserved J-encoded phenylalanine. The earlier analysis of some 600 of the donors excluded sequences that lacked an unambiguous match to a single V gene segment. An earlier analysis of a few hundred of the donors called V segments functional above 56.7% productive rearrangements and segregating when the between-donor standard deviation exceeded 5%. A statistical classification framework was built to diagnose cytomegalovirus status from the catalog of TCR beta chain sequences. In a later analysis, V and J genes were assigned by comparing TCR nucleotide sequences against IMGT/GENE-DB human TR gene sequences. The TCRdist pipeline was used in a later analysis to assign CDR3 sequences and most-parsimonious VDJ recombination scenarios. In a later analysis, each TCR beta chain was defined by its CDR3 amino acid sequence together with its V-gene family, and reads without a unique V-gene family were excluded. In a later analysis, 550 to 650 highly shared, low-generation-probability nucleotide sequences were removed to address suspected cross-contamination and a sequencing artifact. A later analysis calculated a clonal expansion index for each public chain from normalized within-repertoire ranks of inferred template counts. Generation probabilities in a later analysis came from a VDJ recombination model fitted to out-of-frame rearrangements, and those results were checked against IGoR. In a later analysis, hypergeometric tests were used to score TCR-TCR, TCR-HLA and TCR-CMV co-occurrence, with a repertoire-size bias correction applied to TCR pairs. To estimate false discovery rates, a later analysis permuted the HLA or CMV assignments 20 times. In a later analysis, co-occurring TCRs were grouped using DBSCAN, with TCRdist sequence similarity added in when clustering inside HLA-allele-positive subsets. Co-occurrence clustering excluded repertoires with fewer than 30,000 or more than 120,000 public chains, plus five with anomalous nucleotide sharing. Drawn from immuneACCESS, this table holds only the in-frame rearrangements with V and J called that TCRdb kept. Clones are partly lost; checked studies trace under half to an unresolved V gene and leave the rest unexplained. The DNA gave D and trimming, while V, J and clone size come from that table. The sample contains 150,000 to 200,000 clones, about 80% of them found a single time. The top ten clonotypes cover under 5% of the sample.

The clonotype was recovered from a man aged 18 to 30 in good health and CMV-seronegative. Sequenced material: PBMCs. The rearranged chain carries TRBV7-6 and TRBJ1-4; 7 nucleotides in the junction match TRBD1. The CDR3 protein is CASSLDRGFNEKLFF. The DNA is TGTGCCAGCAGCTTAGACAGGGGCTTTAATGAAAAACTGTTTTTT.